This T cell receptor beta chain was sequenced during a study of blood T cell repertoires in COVID-19. Study information: Samples came from the United States, Italy and Spain, spanning acute and convalescent COVID-19.

Sequenced by immunoSEQ multiplex PCR; TCRdb stores in-frame clones only, minus some. The sample comprises 650,000 to 800,000 clones, around 89% of which are singletons, and 0.2% to 0.3% rests with the top ten. The germline V gene has CDR1 SGHNT and CDR2 YYREEE (reference sequence). Trimming pared 5 bases from V and 1 base from J, leaving 7 bases between. The CDR3 contains 13 residues. This clone was detected only a few times. The sequence was obtained from a woman younger than 35 with acute or convalescent COVID-19. Sequenced sample: peripheral blood. J is TRBJ2-1 and V is TRBV5-4, with D possibly TRBD1 on 6 matching bases. The CDR3 DNA sequence: TGTGCCAGCAGAGGGGGTTCCTACAATGAGCAGTTCTTC. Its protein product is CASRGGSYNEQFF. Complete variable domain (other parts from reference TRBV5-4 and TRBJ2-1): ETGVTQSPTHLIKTRGQQVTLRCSSQSGHNTVSWYQQALGQGPQFIFQYYREEENGRGNFPPRFSGLQFPNYSSELNVNALELDDSALYLCASRGGSYNEQFFGPGTRLTVL.